Sequencing of this T cell receptor beta chain was carried out in a study of tumor T cells in aggressive B-cell lymphoma. Method: immunoSEQ multiplex PCR; TCRdb's copy keeps in-frame clones and lacks some. The data hold about 9,800 clones, with 65% to 90% observed a single time. Germline CDR1 and CDR2: MNHNY and SVGAGI (reference sequence). The V gene lost 7 bases and the J gene lost 2 bases, with 12 bases spanning the gap. The CDR3 extends over 13 amino acids. Sequencing used tumor tissue. The TCR sequence derives from an adult with diffuse large B cell lymphoma. V gene TRBV6-6 combines with J gene TRBJ2-7; D may be TRBD2 (6 bases). The CDR3 reads CASTGVRTYEQYF. Written as DNA, the CDR3 is TGTGCCAGCACGGGGGTTCGGACCTACGAGCAGTACTTC.